Following are 22 T cell receptor beta chains from one sample sequenced in a study of cytomegalovirus exposure and HLA in healthy donors (dated by TCRdb to the late 2010s). Library preparation used the immunoSEQ multiplex PCR assay. For the multiplex PCR, a mixture combining 60 forward primers for TCR Vbeta segments and 13 reverse primers for TCR Jbeta segments was used. Not all clones reach the TCRdb copy of this immuneACCESS table, which keeps in-frame sequences only. Checked studies attribute under half of the gap to unresolved V genes and leave the rest unexplained. Within this sample are about 200,000 clones, with approximately 86% of them counted one time only. The ten largest account for around 0.31% of the sample. Sample: PBMCs. Source of these receptors: a woman in her twenties or thirties in good health and CMV-seronegative.

This clone has only a few counts. The chain links TRBV4-2 to TRBJ2-7; 9 bases line up with TRBD1. In germline, CDR1 is LGHNA, CDR2 YNFKEQ. The V gene end was trimmed by 4 bases and the J gene end by 3 bases; junction bases not matched to a gene: 4. The CDR3 runs to 14 residues. The CDR3: CASSLRTGVYEQYF. CDR3 coding DNA: TGTGCCAGCAGCCTCCGGACAGGGGTCTACGAGCAGTACTTC.

This clone has just one count. The chain carries TRBV29-1 and TRBJ2-7, with D possibly matching TRBD1 (6 bases). Germline values: CDR1 SQVTM, CDR2 ANQGSEA. This CDR3 is built from 14 residues. V lost 4 bases to trimming and J lost 0 bases, with 13 bases between them. The CDR3 reads CSVAQGLGSYEQYF. DNA for the CDR3: TGCAGCGTTGCTCAGGGGTTAGGCTCCTACGAGCAGTACTTC.

The chain couples TRBV7-8 to TRBJ1-5; the D gene is possibly TRBD1 (5 bases). The germline V gene encodes CDR1 SGHVS and CDR2 FQNEAQ. The CDR3 is made up of 17 amino acids. Between the trimmed V and J ends, which lost 2 bases and 5 bases, there was a span of 19 bases. The CDR3 loop reads CASSLTQGGAWDQPQHF. CDR3 DNA sequence: TGTGCCAGCAGCTTAACCCAGGGTGGGGCGTGGGATCAGCCCCAGCATTTT.

This chain joins TRBV5-1 and TRBJ2-2; 13 bases match TRBD2. The CDR3 totals 15 residues. Germline CDR1 reads SGHRS; CDR2 reads YFSETQ. V shed 5 bases, J shed 7 bases, and the junction held 5 bases outside the gene matches. The CDR3 DNA sequence: TGCGCCAGCAGACGGACTAGCGGGAGAGGCGGGGAGCTGTTTTTT. Its protein is CASRRTSGRGGELFF.

The rearrangement uses TRBV7-9 and TRBJ2-5; 7 nucleotides agree with TRBD2. V was pared by 6 bases and J by 3 bases, with 16 bases of the junction left unmatched. The CDR3 contains 17 residues. Per the germline V gene, CDR1 is SEHNR and CDR2 is FQNEAQ (reference sequence). The CDR3 reads CASSPPPGLGSKETQYF. The CDR3, as DNA: TGTGCCAGCAGTCCCCCCCCTGGACTAGGCTCGAAAGAGACCCAGTACTTC.

The chain recombines TRBV6-5 with TRBJ2-7, with 9 nucleotides matching TRBD2. The germline V gene encodes CDR1 MNHEY and CDR2 SVGAGI. The CDR3 totals 14 residues. With V trimmed by 7 bases and J by 6 bases, 10 bases remained unmatched. CDR3 protein: CASTPGLAMREQYF. The CDR3 region has the DNA TGTGCCAGCACCCCGGGACTAGCAATGCGCGAGCAGTACTTC.

The sample holds a few counts of this clone. The chain couples TRBV19 to TRBJ2-6, with D possibly TRBD1 on 6 matching bases. The germline V gene encodes CDR1 LNHDA and CDR2 SQIVND (reference sequence). Trimming left V 9 bases short and J 1 base short, with 10 bases between. The CDR3 covers 14 residues. The chain's CDR3 is CASTTGSGANVLTF. For the CDR3, the DNA is TGTGCCAGCACAACAGGGTCTGGGGCCAACGTCCTGACTTTC.

V is TRBV7-8 and J is TRBJ1-2; possibly TRBD1 for D (5 bases). This CDR3 is built from 13 residues. The V end was cut by 4 bases, the J end by 5 bases, with 11 bases between. Looked up from germline, CDR1 is SGHVS and CDR2 is FQNEAQ. CDR3 residues: CASSYGHPYGYTF. The CDR3 nucleotides read TGTGCCAGCAGCTATGGACATCCTTATGGCTACACCTTC.

The rearrangement joins TRBV5-5 to TRBJ1-5, with D uncertain. Trimming took off 0 bases at V and 4 bases at J, with 14 bases between the two ends. The CDR3 contains 16 residues. Per germline, CDR1 SGHKS and CDR2 YYEKEE (reference sequence). The CDR3 region is CASSLAGRQVNQPQHF. In DNA, the CDR3 is TGTGCCAGCAGCTTGGCCGGCAGACAAGTAAATCAGCCCCAGCATTTT.

The chain uses TRBV9 and TRBJ2-2; TRBD2 agrees at 8 bases. Looked up from germline, CDR1 is SGDLS and CDR2 is YYNGEE. V dropped 0 bases and J dropped 1; count of bases not matched to a gene: 11. The CDR3 is 19 residues long. The DNA of the CDR3 is TGTGCCAGCAGCGTAGCTGTACTAGCGGCCGACCTGAACACCGGGGAGCTGTTTTTT. Its translation is CASSVAVLAADLNTGELFF.

The rearrangement joins TRBV5-1 to TRBJ2-1; weak D call: TRBD2 (6 bases). The CDR3 loop spans 13 amino acids. Germline CDR1 and CDR2: SGHRS and YFSETQ. Trimming stripped 4 bases from V and 9 bases from J, with 14 bases between. The CDR3 DNA follows: TGCGCCAGCAGCGGAGGACGGAGGGCTGAGCAGTTCTTC. It is translated as CASSGGRRAEQFF.

This clone was observed a single time. The chain uses TRBV29-1 and TRBJ2-2; the match to TRBD2 covers 12 bases. The CDR3 consists of 13 residues. Germline V gene data show CDR1 as SQVTM and CDR2 as ANQGSEA. Germline trimming cut 6 bases from V and 4 bases from J; bases unmatched to any gene: 0. The CDR3 DNA reads TGCAGCGTGACTAGCGGGAGCACCGGGGAGCTGTTTTTT. It yields the protein CSVTSGSTGELFF.

The sample holds one count of this clone. The gene calls are TRBV15 and TRBJ2-1; 9 positions agree with TRBD2. Unmatched junction bases numbered 3, after V lost 1 base and J lost 2 bases. The CDR3 extends over 16 amino acids. CDR1 LNHNV and CDR2 YYDKDF come from the germline V gene (reference sequence). In DNA, the CDR3 is TGTGCCACCAGCAGAGTAGGCGGGAGGGCCTACAATGAGCAGTTCTTC. Protein product: CATSRVGGRAYNEQFF. Using reference TRBV15 and TRBJ2-1 for the parts outside the CDR3, the full variable domain is DAMVIQNPRYQVTQFGKPVTLSCSQTLNHNVMYWYQQKSSQAPKLLFHYYDKDFNNEADTPDNFQSRRPNTSFCFLDIRSPGLGDTAMYLCATSRVGGRAYNEQFFGPGTRLTVL.

This clone was seen only a few times. J is TRBJ2-3 and V is TRBV30; D perhaps matches TRBD2 (7 bases). This CDR3 spans 14 amino acids. Germline loops: CDR1 GTSNPN, CDR2 SVGIG (reference sequence). Trimming took 7 bases from V and 5 from J, leaving 19 bases between them. The CDR3 DNA is TGTGCCTCGCCAAGGGGGGGGTCCGGAGATACGCAGTATTTT. Amino acids: CASPRGGSGDTQYF.

This sequence joins TRBV15 and TRBJ1-5, with 7 bases identical to TRBD1. CDR1 and CDR2 from the germline V gene are LNHNV and YYDKDF (reference sequence). The CDR3 sequence is 18 residues long. V shed 1 base and J 0 bases; nucleotides not matched to a gene: 9. CDR3 protein: CATSRVRDSLYSNQPQHF. The CDR3 DNA reads TGTGCCACCAGCAGAGTTAGGGACAGCCTTTATAGCAATCAGCCCCAGCATTTT.

The J gene is TRBJ2-5, the V gene TRBV11-3; D might be TRBD1 (7 bases). CDR1 and CDR2 (germline): SGHNT, YENEEA. Trimming pared 5 bases from V and 6 bases from J, leaving 13 bases between. This CDR3 region has 13 residues. The CDR3 reads CASSAGGRKTQYF. The CDR3 DNA reads as TGTGCCAGCAGCGCAGGGGGGAGAAAGACCCAGTACTTC.

The chain combines TRBV25-1 with TRBJ2-7; maybe TRBD1 (5 bases). This CDR3 is 11 amino acids long. The V and J ends lost 7 bases and 4 bases respectively, with 8 bases between them. CDR1 MGHDK and CDR2 SYGVNS come from the germline V gene. Here the CDR3 reads CASIGAYEQYF. The DNA for the CDR3 is TGTGCCAGCATAGGGGCGTACGAGCAGTACTTC.

This clone is labeled medium-sized. The V call is TRBV5-4, the J call TRBJ1-1, with D unclear. Looked up from germline, CDR1 is SGHNT and CDR2 is YYREEE (reference sequence). The CDR3 totals 14 residues. Trimming cost V 2 bases and J 2 bases, with 10 bases left between them. In nucleotides, the CDR3 is TGTGCCAGCAGCTTCATGACGGGAAACACTGAAGCTTTCTTT. Protein product: CASSFMTGNTEAFF.

This CDR3 is CASSYGDRNTEAFF. CDR3 bases: TGTGCCAGCAGCTACGGGGACAGGAACACTGAAGCTTTCTTT. The chain is built from TRBV5-4 and TRBJ1-1; 7 bases line up with TRBD1. CDR3 size: 14 residues. Trimming at V came to 3 bases and at J to 1 base, leaving 3 bases not matched to a gene. CDR1 SGHNT and CDR2 YYREEE come from the germline V gene (reference sequence).

The V and J genes are TRBV5-1 and TRBJ2-2, with a tentative D call TRBD2 (6 bases). CDR1 is SGHRS, CDR2 YFSETQ, per germline. The CDR3 runs to 17 residues. Between the trimmed V and J ends, which lost 8 bases and 3 bases, there was a span of 23 bases. CDR3 DNA sequence: TGCGCCAGTCACCCCAACCCGGGGGAGGTGGACACCGGGGAGCTGTTTTTT. As protein: CASHPNPGEVDTGELFF.

This clone was observed a single time. The chain recombines TRBV15 with TRBJ2-2; 9 bases match TRBD1. Losses at the gene ends were 4 bases for V and 6 bases for J; bases not matched to a gene: 9. In germline, CDR1 is LNHNV, CDR2 YYDKDF (reference sequence). This CDR3 is built from 16 residues. CDR3 in DNA: TGTGCCACCAGCAAAACCGGGACAGGGATCGCCGGGGAGCTGTTTTTT. Its protein is CATSKTGTGIAGELFF.

This chain links TRBV7-6 with TRBJ2-2; TRBD1 matches at 7 bases. In germline, CDR1 is SGHVS, CDR2 FNYEAQ. CDR3 length: 22 amino acids. J lost 2 bases, V lost 5 bases, and 26 bases had no gene match. CDR3: CASSRYGTVNRFKTINTGELFF. The DNA of the CDR3 is TGTGCCAGCAGCCGTTACGGGACAGTTAATAGATTCAAGACAATAAACACCGGGGAGCTGTTTTTT.